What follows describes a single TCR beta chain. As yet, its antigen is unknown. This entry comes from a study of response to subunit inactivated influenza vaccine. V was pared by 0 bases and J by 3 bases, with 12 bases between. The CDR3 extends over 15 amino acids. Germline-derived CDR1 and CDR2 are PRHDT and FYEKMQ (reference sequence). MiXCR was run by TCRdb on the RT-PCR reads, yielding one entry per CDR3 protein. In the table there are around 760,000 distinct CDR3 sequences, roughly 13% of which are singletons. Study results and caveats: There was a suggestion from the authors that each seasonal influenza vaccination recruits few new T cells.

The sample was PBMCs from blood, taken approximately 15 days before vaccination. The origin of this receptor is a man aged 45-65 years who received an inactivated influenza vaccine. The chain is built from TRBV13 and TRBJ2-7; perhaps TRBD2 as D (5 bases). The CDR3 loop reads CASSLGQVGGYEQYF. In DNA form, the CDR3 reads TGTGCCAGCAGCTTAGGCCAGGTCGGAGGCTACGAGCAGTACTTC.